A single sample is the source of the 21 T cell receptor beta chains below, sequenced in a study of OX40 agonist ivuxolimab in advanced cancers. The table came from immunoSEQ multiplex PCR; TCRdb's copy has only in-frame clones and leaves some out. The table shows about 37,000 clones, with roughly nine tenths occurring only once. Specimen: CD4+ or CD8+ T cells sorted from blood, collected in a trial of the OX40 agonist ivuxolimab. The receptors derive from an adult with an advanced solid tumor such as melanoma, head and neck, liver or kidney cancer.

The rearrangement joins TRBV5-6 to TRBJ2-1, with 9 bases identical to TRBD2. This CDR3 has 17 amino acids. Germline CDR1 is SGHDT and CDR2 is YYEEEE. J lost 5 bases, V lost 0 bases, and 9 bases had no gene match. CDR3 coding DNA: TGTGCCAGCAGCTTGGCCTCGCTAGCGGGGTTCAACAATGAGCAGTTCTTC. Its protein product is CASSLASLAGFNNEQFF.

The rearrangement uses TRBV4-3 and TRBJ2-7, with 8 bases identical to TRBD2. V trimming: 4 bases; J trimming: 2 bases; junction bases outside the gene matches: 4. Germline CDR1 LGHNA, CDR2 YSLEER. This CDR3 is 14 amino acids long. The CDR3, as DNA: TGCGCCAGCAGCCCGGGACTAGGGCCCTACGAGCAGTACTTC. Translation: CASSPGLGPYEQYF.

This sequence joins TRBV4-3 and TRBJ1-1; 7 bases align to TRBD1. The J segment lost 0 bases and the V segment lost 1 base, leaving 5 bases of the junction unmatched. Germline V CDR1 and CDR2: LGHNA, YSLEER. CDR3 size: 16 residues. CDR3 nucleotides: TGCGCCAGCAGCCAAGGGGACAGTATCATGAACACTGAAGCTTTCTTT. This translates into CASSQGDSIMNTEAFF.

As DNA, the CDR3 is TGTGCCAGCAGCCCCCGCGGCCACACTGAAGCTTTCTTT. Its translation: CASSPRGHTEAFF. This chain links TRBV7-3 with TRBJ1-1; no firm D call. CDR3 length: 13 residues. The V end was cut by 5 bases, the J end by 3 bases, with 10 bases between. The germline gives CDR1 SGHTA, CDR2 FQGTGA.

This clone has just a few counts. V and J are TRBV5-5 and TRBJ2-7; 12 bases match TRBD1. The CDR3 has 15 amino acids. The germline CDR1 and CDR2 sequences are SGHKS and YYEKEE (reference sequence). Losses at the gene ends were 2 bases for V and 7 bases for J; bases not matched to a gene: 7. The CDR3 region has the DNA TGTGCCAGCAGCTTAGGGGACAGGGGGCGTAAAGAGCAGTACTTC. It specifies CASSLGDRGRKEQYF.

The rearrangement links TRBV30 to TRBJ1-5, with a tentative D call TRBD1 (5 bases). Germline loops: CDR1 GTSNPN, CDR2 SVGIG (reference sequence). The V gene lost 1 base and the J gene lost 3 bases, with 13 bases spanning the gap. There are 15 residues in the CDR3. CDR3 in DNA: TGTGCCTGGAGTGCGACAGTTAACCCCAATCAGCCCCAGCATTTT. It is translated as CAWSATVNPNQPQHF.

This clone occurred many times. This chain links TRBV19 with TRBJ1-2; D is undetermined. Germline loops: CDR1 LNHDA, CDR2 SQIVND (reference sequence). There are 13 residues in the CDR3. The CDR3 DNA reads TGTGCTTCGCGGGCGGCAGCCGGGGAGGGCTACACCTTC. Translating it yields CASRAAAGEGYTF. The entire variable domain, with the rest obtained from reference TRBV19 and TRBJ1-2, is as follows: DGGITQSPKYLFRKEGQNVTLSCEQNLNHDAMYWYRQDPGQGLRLIYYSQIVNDFQKGDIAEGYSVSREKKESFPLTVTSAQKNPTAFYLCASRAAAGEGYTFGSGTRLTVV.

V gene TRBV5-1 combines with J gene TRBJ1-1; D remains unclear. Germline V CDR1 and CDR2: SGHRS, YFSETQ. V was clipped by 1 base and J by 2 bases, with 9 bases between them. The CDR3 is made up of 14 amino acids. CDR3 sequence (DNA): TGCGCCAGCAGCTTGTATGGGTCCAACACTGAAGCTTTCTTT. Encoded protein: CASSLYGSNTEAFF.

This sequence joins TRBV19 and TRBJ2-3; possibly TRBD2 for D (6 bases). There are 17 residues in the CDR3. Germline V gives CDR1 LNHDA, CDR2 SQIVND (reference sequence). V shed 5 bases and J shed 6 bases, with 24 bases lying between them. The CDR3 is CASSLPGLAGNTDTQYF. In DNA form, the CDR3 reads TGTGCCAGTAGTCTACCGGGACTTGCGGGGAACACGGATACGCAGTATTTT.

This chain joins TRBV19 and TRBJ2-2; 12 bases agree with TRBD2. V shed 3 bases and J 7 bases; nucleotides not matched to a gene: 3. The CDR3 is 15 residues long. The germline V gene encodes CDR1 LNHDA and CDR2 SQIVND (reference sequence). The DNA for the CDR3 is TGTGCCAGTAGTATCACTAGCGGGGGGAGCGGGGAGCTGTTTTTT. As protein: CASSITSGGSGELFF.

Concerning this clone itself: One end of the junction is discordant with germline, which a read error may explain. The chain recombines TRBV19 with TRBJ2-5; D gene uncertain. Germline CDR1 and CDR2: LNHDA and SQIVND (reference sequence). This CDR3 is 13 amino acids long. The CDR3 here is CASSLDDWETQYF. The CDR3 DNA reads TGTGCCAGTAGTCTAGACGACTGGGAGACCCAGTACTTC. Supplemented by reference TRBV19 and TRBJ2-5, the full variable domain reads DGGITQSPKYLFRKEGQNVTLSCEQNLNHDAMYWYRQDPGQGLRLIYYSQIVNDFQKGDIAEGYSVSREKKESFPLTVTSAQKNPTAFYLCASSLDDWETQYFGPGTRLLVL.

The rearrangement uses TRBV7-9 and TRBJ2-7, with D possibly being TRBD1 (6 bases). The CDR3 is made up of 16 amino acids. The germline V gene encodes CDR1 SEHNR and CDR2 FQNEAQ (reference sequence). The V gene lost 0 bases and the J gene lost 5 bases, with 17 bases spanning the gap. CDR3 in amino acids: CASSLAGTPAFDEQYF. DNA for the CDR3: TGTGCCAGCAGCTTAGCCGGGACACCGGCATTCGACGAGCAGTACTTC.

This sequence joins TRBV11-2 and TRBJ2-2; 7 positions match TRBD1. Germline V gene lookup returns CDR1 SGHAT and CDR2 FQNNGV. Germline trimming cut 4 bases from V and 5 bases from J; bases unmatched to any gene: 1. The CDR3 contains 13 residues. CDR3: CASSSGQTGELFF. CDR3 nucleotide sequence: TGTGCCAGCAGCTCGGGACAGACCGGGGAGCTGTTTTTT.

The rearrangement links TRBV4-2 to TRBJ2-7, with 11 bases that match TRBD1. Unmatched junction bases numbered 3, after V lost 4 bases and J lost 7 bases. CDR3 length equals 13 residues. CDR1 and CDR2 from the germline V gene are LGHNA and YNFKEQ. Here the CDR3 DNA reads TGTGCCAGCAGCCGGACAGGGGGCACGGAGCAGTACTTC. Its translation is CASSRTGGTEQYF.

This clone was counted once. The germline gene is not matched at one end of the junction; a read error may be the cause. The rearrangement uses TRBV2 and TRBJ2-3; 7 bases match TRBD2. CDR3 size: 14 residues. Germline V gives CDR1 SNHLY, CDR2 FYNNEI. This CDR3 reads CAYPGGDSTDAQYF. The DNA of the CDR3 is TGTGCATATCCGGGGGGAGATAGCACAGATGCGCAGTATTTT.

The chain combines TRBV7-9 with TRBJ2-1, with a tentative D call TRBD1 (5 bases). The CDR3 length is 16 residues. Trimming took 1 base from V and 7 from J, leaving 17 bases between them. Per germline, CDR1 SEHNR and CDR2 FQNEAQ (reference sequence). CDR3 in DNA: TGTGCCAGCAGCTTAGACTTTGGACAAACGGTAAATGAGCAGTTCTTC. This codes for CASSLDFGQTVNEQFF.

The V and J genes are TRBV11-3 and TRBJ2-3; 12 nucleotides agree with TRBD2. There are 16 residues in the CDR3. With 5 bases clipped from V and 2 bases from J, the junction kept 5 bases outside the gene matches. Germline CDR1 is SGHNT and CDR2 is YENEEA. In DNA, the CDR3 is TGTGCCAGCAGCAAGACTAGCGGGGGATCCACAGATACGCAGTATTTT. It specifies CASSKTSGGSTDTQYF.

This chain uses TRBV15 with TRBJ1-5, with TRBD1 identical over 7 bases. This CDR3 region has 14 residues. Unmatched junction bases numbered 2, after V lost 2 bases and J lost 4 bases. Germline values: CDR1 LNHNV, CDR2 YYDKDF (reference sequence). The CDR3 region is CATSRQGVNQPQHF. The CDR3 bases are TGTGCCACCAGCAGACAGGGGGTGAATCAGCCCCAGCATTTT.

The rearrangement joins TRBV29-1 to TRBJ1-2, with 8 bases matching TRBD1. This CDR3 is 13 amino acids long. CDR1 and CDR2 from the germline V gene are SQVTM and ANQGSEA. V lost 6 bases to trimming and J lost 4 bases; unmatched junction nucleotides: 7. The CDR3 DNA sequence: TGCAGCGTCGATCTAGACAGGGGCTATGGCTACACCTTC. Translation: CSVDLDRGYGYTF.

The gene calls are TRBV6-1 and TRBJ1-2; D unclear. Germline values: CDR1 MNHNS, CDR2 SASEGT. Trimming cost V 1 base and J 7 bases, with 10 bases left between them. This CDR3 spans 13 amino acids. The CDR3 loop reads CASSEVPDSGYTF. The CDR3 DNA is TGTGCCAGCAGTGAAGTCCCAGATAGTGGCTACACCTTC.

The CDR3 nucleotides read TGTGCCAGCGCTAAGGAGTTGAACACTGAAGCTTTCTTT. Its protein is CASAKELNTEAFF. J is TRBJ1-1 and V is TRBV19; D is ambiguous. This CDR3 spans 13 amino acids. The V and J ends lost 9 bases and 0 bases respectively, with 11 bases between them. The germline gives CDR1 LNHDA, CDR2 SQIVND (reference sequence).